The clone carrying this T cell receptor beta chain was seen only once. These data originate in a study of blood T cells in healthy people across ages. A minimum of 6 million PBMCs was isolated per sample. The use of a sample-barcoded 5' primer and a J-beta primer mix characterized a second PCR of roughly 7 to 11 cycles. TCRdb itself ran the 5' RACE reads through MiXCR, one entry per CDR3 protein. This table has about a million distinct CDR3 sequences, 35% to 45% appearing once. The V segment lost 2 bases and the J segment 4 bases; nucleotides outside the gene matches: 9. Germline values: CDR1 MNHEY, CDR2 SVGEGT. This CDR3 region has 17 residues.

The sequence derives from a man in his late teens or twenties in good health. The sequencing input was blood. This chain connects TRBV6-2 or TRBV6-3 to TRBJ2-3; 10 positions match TRBD2. CDR3 residues: CASSYLDILAGADTQYF. The DNA of the CDR3 is TGTGCCAGCAGTTACCTCGACATTCTAGCGGGGGCAGATACGCAGTATTTT.